The rows below give T cell receptor beta chains drawn from one sample of a study of T-cell reconstitution after alpha-beta-depleted transplantation in children. Each CDR3 protein is one row after TCRdb ran MiXCR on the PCR reads. This sample has 450,000 to 600,000 distinct CDR3 sequences; over 9.5% occur once, and the top ten carry around 2.2%. This specimen was PBMCs, taken before TCRalphabeta/CD19-depleted stem cell transplant. The receptors were sampled from a child aged 2 to 10 with inherited bone marrow failure, due to receive a stem cell transplant. Each CDR3 is given with its conserved first and last residue. D genes are given only for firm matches. The listing skips clone size in some rows; elsewhere it reads once, few, many or a size class.

J: TRBJ1-1
size: many
D: TRBD1
V: TRBV12-3/TRBV12-4
CDR3: CASSSSDRLNTEAFF
DNA: TGTGCCAGCAGTTCCTCGGACAGGTTGAACACTGAAGCTTTCTTT

J: TRBJ1-3
size: many
D: -
V: TRBV5-1
CDR3: CASSIDPSVSGNTIYF
DNA: TGCGCCAGCAGCATAGATCCGTCCGTCTCTGGAAACACCATATATTTT

J: TRBJ1-5
size: many
D: -
V: TRBV12-3/TRBV12-4
CDR3: CASSLAHSNQPQHF
DNA: TGTGCCAGCAGTTTAGCCCATAGCAATCAGCCCCAGCATTTT

J: TRBJ2-1
size: few
D: TRBD2
V: TRBV30
CDR3: CAWKLADGGLYNEQFF
DNA: TGTGCCTGGAAACTAGCGGATGGGGGCCTATACAATGAGCAGTTCTTC

J: TRBJ2-5
size: many
D: -
V: TRBV13
CDR3: CASSSNEGRQETQYF
DNA: TGTGCCAGCAGCTCGAACGAGGGACGGCAAGAGACCCAGTACTTC

J: TRBJ2-7
size: many
D: TRBD1
V: TRBV5-1
CDR3: CASILDREGEQYF
DNA: TGCGCCAGCATCCTGGACAGGGAAGGCGAGCAGTACTTC

J: TRBJ2-7
size: few
D: TRBD2
V: TRBV5-4
CDR3: CASSSFTSGRVYEQYF
DNA: TGTGCCAGCAGCTCCTTTACTAGCGGGAGAGTCTACGAGCAGTACTTC

J: TRBJ1-5
size: many
D: -
V: TRBV20-1
CDR3: CSAYRWGQSNQPQHF
DNA: TGCAGTGCTTATAGATGGGGGCAAAGCAATCAGCCCCAGCATTTT

J: TRBJ1-1
size: many
D: -
V: TRBV7-8
CDR3: CASIKMGGEAFF
DNA: TGTGCCAGCATCAAAATGGGGGGGGAAGCTTTCTTT

J: TRBJ2-7
size: many
D: -
V: TRBV6-1
CDR3: CASNLYEQYF
DNA: TGTGCCAGCAACCTCTACGAGCAGTACTTC

J: TRBJ2-1
size: many
D: -
V: TRBV7-9
CDR3: CASRRNSYNEQFF
DNA: TGTGCCAGCAGGCGTAACTCCTACAATGAGCAGTTCTTC

J: TRBJ1-3
size: many
D: TRBD1
V: TRBV28
CDR3: CASSNPDRPLSGNTIYF
DNA: TGTGCCAGCAGTAACCCGGACAGGCCCCTCTCTGGAAACACCATATATTTT

J: TRBJ1-2
size: few
D: TRBD1
V: TRBV20-1
CDR3: CSAKDRDILRGYTF
DNA: TGCAGCGCTAAAGACAGGGATATACTAAGGGGCTACACCTTC

J: TRBJ2-2
size: many
D: -
V: TRBV5-5
CDR3: CASSRAGSSGELFF
DNA: TGTGCCAGCAGCCGAGCAGGGAGTTCTGGGGAGCTGTTTTTT

J: TRBJ2-1
size: many
D: TRBD2
V: TRBV12-3/TRBV12-4
CDR3: CASSFFREGPNEQFF
DNA: TGTGCCAGCAGTTTCTTTCGGGAGGGCCCCAATGAGCAGTTCTTC

J: TRBJ1-5
size: few
D: -
V: TRBV10-3
CDR3: CAISRDWNQPQHF
DNA: TGTGCCATCAGTCGGGATTGGAATCAGCCCCAGCATTTT

J: TRBJ1-3
size: many
D: -
V: TRBV3-1
CDR3: CASSQDFGPSGNTIYF
DNA: TGTGCCAGCAGCCAAGATTTTGGGCCCTCTGGAAACACCATATATTTT

J: TRBJ2-7
size: many
D: -
V: TRBV28
CDR3: CASSFDFHYEQYF
DNA: TGTGCCAGCAGTTTTGATTTCCACTACGAGCAGTACTTC

J: TRBJ1-2
size: many
D: TRBD1
V: TRBV20-1
CDR3: CSARGQGGGYTF
DNA: TGCAGTGCTAGAGGACAGGGGGGTGGCTACACCTTC

J: TRBJ2-7
size: many
D: TRBD2
V: TRBV27
CDR3: CASRREGLTYEQYF
DNA: TGTGCCAGCCGACGGGAGGGCCTAACCTACGAGCAGTACTTC

J: TRBJ2-1
size: many
D: -
V: TRBV12-3/TRBV12-4
CDR3: CASSHGISYNEQFF
DNA: TGTGCCAGCAGCCACGGGATCTCCTACAATGAGCAGTTCTTC

J: TRBJ2-7
size: -
D: -
V: TRBV7-2
CDR3: CASSPQSRGHEQYF
DNA: TGTGCCAGCAGCCCCCAATCCCGAGGCCACGAGCAGTACTTC

J: TRBJ1-1
size: few
D: TRBD1
V: TRBV15
CDR3: CATSPPWTGEDAEAFF
DNA: TGTGCCACCTCTCCCCCCTGGACAGGGGAGGACGCTGAAGCTTTCTTT

J: TRBJ2-1
size: many
D: TRBD2
V: TRBV29-1
CDR3: CSGLAGGSEQFF
DNA: TGCAGCGGCCTAGCGGGAGGCAGCGAGCAGTTCTTC